This TCR beta chain emerged from a study of T-cell reconstitution after alpha-beta-depleted transplantation in children. Whole-study findings and limits: About two months after transplant, alpha-beta T cells reportedly came from several hundred expanded graft clones. A year post-transplant, T-cell counts and diversity derived mostly from newly produced T cells. Diversity of TCRbeta at day 60 was high in some patients, arising from surviving recipient T cells and thymic progenitors.

Preparing the TCRbeta library involved the use of unique molecular identifiers. In TCRdb, the PCR reads were re-called with MiXCR into one record per CDR3 protein. The sample has around 490,000 distinct CDR3 sequences, over 9.5% seen once. For this clonotype: The antigen is not known.

Per germline, CDR1 SGHNT and CDR2 YENEEA. V was shortened by 5 bases and J by 5 bases, with 16 bases between the two germline ends. The length of the CDR3 is 15 residues. This chain joins TRBV11-3 and TRBJ2-1, with a tentative D call TRBD1 (6 bases). Specimen: PBMCs, mostly from graft donor cells, collected 180 days after TCRalphabeta/CD19-depleted stem cell transplant. The sequence was obtained from a female patient younger than 10 who had a stem cell transplant for aplastic anemia, so the T cells may come from the graft donor. DNA for the CDR3: TGTGCCAGCAGCCAAACTCAGGGGCCCAACAATGAGCAGTTCTTC. It encodes CASSQTQGPNNEQFF.